Each of the 25 T cell receptor beta chains below was sequenced from the same sample in a study of T cells in Graves' hyperthyroidism and ophthalmopathy. Authors of the study amplified TCR beta CDR3 regions from RNA transcripts. An initial round of RT-PCR targeting the TCR CDR3 relied on the HTBI primer set. TCRdb reprocessed the multiplex PCR reads with MiXCR, giving one entry per CDR3 protein. The table shows 600,000 to 850,000 distinct CDR3 sequences, with roughly a sixth occurring only once. The sample comprised blood. Receptors were obtained from a woman between 45 and 65 years old with Graves' hyperthyroidism that later progressed to Graves' ophthalmopathy.

The CDR3: CASSIRANDRWSGSTNEKLFF. CDR3 nucleotides: TGTGCCAGTAGTATTAGAGCCAACGACAGGTGGAGCGGCTCAACTAATGAAAAACTGTTTTTT. The chain uses TRBV19 and TRBJ1-4; D possibly corresponds to TRBD1 (6 bases). The CDR3 has 21 residues. CDR1 and CDR2 from the germline V gene are LNHDA and SQIVND (reference sequence). V was pared by 3 bases and J by 0 bases, with 26 bases between.

This clonotype was counted ten times or more. The gene calls are TRBV11-2 and TRBJ1-6; D is possibly TRBD1 (5 bases). The CDR3 length is 15 residues. Germline values: CDR1 SGHAT, CDR2 FQNNGV. Trimming cost V 2 bases and J 5 bases, with 10 bases left between them. The CDR3, as DNA: TGTGCCAGCAGCTTAACGGGACGCCATAATTCACCCCTCCACTTT. This codes for CASSLTGRHNSPLHF. Full variable domain (remainder filled in from reference TRBV11-2 and TRBJ1-6): EAGVAQSPRYKIIEKRQSVAFWCNPISGHATLYWYQQILGQGPKLLIQFQNNGVVDDSQLPKDRFSAERLKGVDSTLKIQPAKLEDSAVYLCASSLTGRHNSPLHFGNGTRLTVT.

The CDR3 DNA reads TGTGCCAGCAGCCAAGACGTACAAGAGACCCAGTACTTC. This encodes CASSQDVQETQYF. The genes are TRBV14 and TRBJ2-5; D unclear. Germline assignment: CDR1 SGHDN and CDR2 FVKESK. V lost 0 bases and J 2 bases, leaving 4 bases between the germline ends. The CDR3 loop spans 13 amino acids.

This clonotype has ten or more counts. The rearrangement links TRBV12-3 or TRBV12-4 to TRBJ1-1; 7 positions match TRBD1. Unmatched junction bases numbered 8, after V lost 5 bases and J lost 14 bases. CDR3 length: 11 amino acids. CDR3 DNA: TGTGCCAGCAGTCTCCAACGACAGGGCTTCTTT. It encodes CASSLQRQGFF.

This clonotype was found many times. The gene calls are TRBV30 and TRBJ1-1, with 7 bases fitting TRBD1. Germline V gene lookup returns CDR1 GTSNPN and CDR2 SVGIG (reference sequence). The CDR3 covers 13 residues. The ends lost 2 bases at V and 1 base at J; junction bases unmatched: 1. The CDR3 DNA reads TGTGCCTGGAGTCGGGACAGGAACACTGAAGCTTTCTTT. This sequence encodes CAWSRDRNTEAFF.

This clonotype has a count of ten or more. The V and J genes are TRBV12-3 or TRBV12-4 and TRBJ1-2; possibly TRBD1 for D (6 bases). The CDR3 has 15 residues. The ends were cut back, 3 bases at V and 4 bases at J, with 15 bases in the middle. This CDR3 reads CASSFMTGSRYGYTF. In DNA, the CDR3 is TGTGCCAGCAGTTTTATGACAGGCTCCCGCTATGGCTACACCTTC.

This clonotype has at least ten counts. The genes are TRBV10-3 and TRBJ2-1; possibly TRBD1 for D (5 bases). Germline CDR1 and CDR2: ENHRY and SYGVKD. The CDR3 extends over 15 amino acids. Trimming took 3 bases from V and 0 from J, leaving 9 bases between them. CDR3 residues: CAISEGASSYNEQFF. In DNA form, the CDR3 reads TGTGCCATCAGTGAAGGGGCGAGCTCCTACAATGAGCAGTTCTTC.

This clonotype came up a few times. The chain has TRBV6-5 and TRBJ2-1; D gene ambiguous. V dropped 2 bases and J dropped 1 base, with 9 bases sitting between them. The length of the CDR3 is 15 residues. In germline, CDR1 is MNHEY, CDR2 SVGAGI. CDR3 amino acids: CASSYQIGSYNEQFF. The CDR3 coding sequence is TGTGCCAGCAGTTACCAGATAGGATCCTACAATGAGCAGTTCTTC.

The chain links TRBV6-2 or TRBV6-3 to TRBJ2-7; D call uncertain. Germline CDR1 and CDR2: MNHEY and SVGEGT. The V end lost 4 bases, the J end lost 2 bases, and 15 bases lay between the germline ends. The CDR3 extends over 15 amino acids. The CDR3 bases are TGTGCCAGCAGTTCCCAGAACACAGCCACCTACGAGCAGTACTTC. Translation: CASSSQNTATYEQYF.

This clonotype was seen repeatedly, ten times or more. The chain is built from TRBV12-3 or TRBV12-4 and TRBJ1-6; maybe TRBD1 (5 bases). There are 13 residues in the CDR3. Trimming stripped 3 bases from V and 10 bases from J, with 10 bases between. CDR3 sequence reads: CASSLNGGSPLHF. CDR3 nucleotide sequence: TGTGCCAGCAGTTTGAACGGGGGATCACCCCTCCACTTT.

V is TRBV7-9 and J is TRBJ1-2; D might be TRBD1 (6 bases). The CDR3 contains 17 residues. The germline CDR1 and CDR2 sequences are SEHNR and FQNEAQ (reference sequence). V shed 5 bases and J shed 4 bases, with 23 bases lying between them. Here the CDR3 reads CASSRSSGAGVGYGYTF. The CDR3, as DNA: TGTGCCAGCAGCCGATCATCCGGGGCAGGGGTTGGCTATGGCTACACCTTC.

With respect to this clonotype: Compared with germline, one end of the junction differs, possibly owing to a read error. The chain employs TRBV12-3 or TRBV12-4 and TRBJ1-2; no reliable D call. The CDR3 runs to 13 residues. The CDR3 reads CASSLGASYGYAF. Written as DNA, the CDR3 is TGTGCCAGCAGTTTAGGGGCTTCCTATGGCTACGCCTTC.

This clonotype showed up many times. CDR3 loop: CASSAEELGSNQPQHF. The CDR3 coding sequence is TGCGCCAGCAGCGCTGAGGAGCTGGGCAGCAATCAGCCCCAGCATTTT. The chain combines TRBV5-1 with TRBJ1-5; D uncertain. Trimming removed 4 bases at V and 1 base at J, with 15 bases between. The germline gives CDR1 SGHRS, CDR2 YFSETQ. The CDR3 extends over 16 amino acids.

This chain uses TRBV12-3 or TRBV12-4 with TRBJ2-4, with D possibly TRBD2 on 6 matching bases. CDR3 length: 13 residues. The ends were cut back, 5 bases at V and 8 bases at J, with 13 bases in the middle. CDR3 residues: CASSPGGKDIQYF. The CDR3 DNA sequence: TGTGCCAGCAGTCCCGGCGGGAAAGACATTCAGTACTTC.

This chain links TRBV20-1 with TRBJ1-3; 7 bases map to TRBD1. The germline V gene encodes CDR1 DFQATT and CDR2 SNEGSKA (reference sequence). CDR3 length equals 16 residues. J gave up 2 bases and V 1 base, and 8 bases lay outside the gene matches. The DNA of the CDR3 is TGCAGTGCTAGAGGGGCCAGGGGGTGGGCTGGAAACACCATATATTTT. Translation gives CSARGARGWAGNTIYF.

This chain joins TRBV9 and TRBJ2-6, with D unclear. The V end was cut by 4 bases, the J end by 0 bases, with 11 bases between. CDR1 SGDLS and CDR2 YYNGEE come from the germline V gene. This CDR3 contains 16 residues. CDR3 sequence: CASSKTVSSGANVLTF. CDR3 in DNA: TGTGCCAGCAGCAAGACTGTCAGCTCTGGGGCCAACGTCCTGACTTTC.

There are many counts of this clonotype. This rearrangement joins TRBV5-1 to TRBJ2-3; the match to TRBD2 covers 8 bases. This CDR3 spans 15 amino acids. J lost 5 bases, V lost 3 bases, and 8 bases had no gene match. The V gene's germline CDR1 is SGHRS and CDR2 YFSETQ. CDR3 in amino acids: CASSWTPGLGDTQYF. CDR3 DNA: TGCGCCAGCAGCTGGACACCGGGACTAGGAGATACGCAGTATTTT.

V gene TRBV2 combines with J gene TRBJ1-6, with TRBD1 as a possible D gene (5 bases). V gave up 6 bases and J gave up 7 bases, with 16 bases separating them. This CDR3 contains 15 residues. Germline V gene sequence: CDR1 SNHLY, CDR2 FYNNEI. CDR3 sequence reads: CASRRVDSRNSPLHF. The CDR3 nucleotides are TGTGCCAGCAGGAGGGTTGACAGCCGAAATTCACCCCTCCACTTT.

This clonotype was detected a few times. J is TRBJ1-2 and V is TRBV6-1, with D tentatively TRBD1 (6 bases). Per germline, CDR1 MNHNS and CDR2 SASEGT. The CDR3 loop spans 13 amino acids. Trimming removed 6 bases from V and 7 bases from J, with 15 bases in between. CDR3 in amino acids: CASRPGGNLGYTF. The CDR3 DNA reads TGTGCCAGCAGACCCGGGGGCAATCTTGGCTACACCTTC.

The CDR3 DNA reads TGCGCCAGCAGCCAGGGACTCCCTAGCTCTGGAAACACCATATATTTT. Protein product: CASSQGLPSSGNTIYF. The chain links TRBV5-1 to TRBJ1-3, with a tentative D call TRBD1 (5 bases). There are 16 residues in the CDR3. Trimming left V 4 bases short and J 0 bases short, with 14 bases between. Germline CDR1 reads SGHRS; CDR2 reads YFSETQ.

V usage is TRBV5-1 and J usage is TRBJ1-1; a possible D gene is TRBD1 (5 bases). V shed 3 bases and J shed 7 bases, with 28 bases lying between them. The CDR3 consists of 18 residues. Germline CDR1 SGHRS, CDR2 YFSETQ. In DNA form, the CDR3 reads TGCGCCAGCAGCTCCCAGGTTGACAGCCCCATGGGATATGATGAAGCTTTCTTT. It yields the protein CASSSQVDSPMGYDEAFF.

A few counts support this clonotype. The chain combines TRBV18 with TRBJ2-7; TRBD1 matches 10 bases. Germline loops: CDR1 KGHSH, CDR2 LQKENI. The J segment lost 1 base and the V segment lost 3 bases, leaving 9 bases of the junction unmatched. The CDR3 spans 17 residues. The CDR3 DNA follows: TGTGCCAGCTCACCCGGGACAGGGGAACCCAAATCCTACGAGCAGTACTTC. Protein: CASSPGTGEPKSYEQYF.

V usage is TRBV4-1 and J usage is TRBJ1-5, with 9 bases lining up with TRBD1. The CDR3 runs to 15 residues. The V segment lost 3 bases and the J segment 7 bases; nucleotides outside the gene matches: 7. The germline V gene encodes CDR1 MGHRA and CDR2 YSYEKL. DNA of the CDR3: TGCGCCAGCAGCCAGATACAGGGGGCGCGGCAGCCCCAGCATTTT. This encodes CASSQIQGARQPQHF.

The rearrangement links TRBV5-1 to TRBJ2-7, with D maybe TRBD1 (5 bases). Germline V gene lookup returns CDR1 SGHRS and CDR2 YFSETQ. Trimming shortened V by 0 bases and J by 3 bases, and 10 bases separated the two germline ends. This CDR3 is 14 amino acids long. The CDR3: CASSLGGDIYEQYF. The CDR3 nucleotides are TGCGCCAGCAGCTTGGGGGGCGATATCTACGAGCAGTACTTC.

This clonotype was seen more than once but under ten times. J is TRBJ2-5 and V is TRBV20-1; D could derive from TRBD1 or TRBD2 (5 bases each). This CDR3 has 13 residues. Germline CDR1 reads DFQATT; CDR2 reads SNEGSKA (reference sequence). V gave up 1 base and J gave up 5 bases, with 11 bases separating them. The CDR3 sequence: CSARGGYLETQYF. In nucleotides, the CDR3 is TGCAGTGCTAGAGGGGGGTACTTGGAGACCCAGTACTTC.